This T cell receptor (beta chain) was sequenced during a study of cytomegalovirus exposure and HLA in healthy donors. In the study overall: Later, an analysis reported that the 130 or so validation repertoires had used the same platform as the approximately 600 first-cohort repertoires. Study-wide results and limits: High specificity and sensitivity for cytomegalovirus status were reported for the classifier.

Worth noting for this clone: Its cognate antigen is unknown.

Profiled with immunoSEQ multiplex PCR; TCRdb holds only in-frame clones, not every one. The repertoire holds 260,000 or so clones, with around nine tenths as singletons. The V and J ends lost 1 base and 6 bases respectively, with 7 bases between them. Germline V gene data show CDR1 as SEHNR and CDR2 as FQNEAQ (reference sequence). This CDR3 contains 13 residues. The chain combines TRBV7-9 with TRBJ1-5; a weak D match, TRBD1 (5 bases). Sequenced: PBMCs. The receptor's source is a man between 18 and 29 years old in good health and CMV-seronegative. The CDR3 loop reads CASSLVGVQPQHF. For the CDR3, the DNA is TGTGCCAGCAGCTTAGTAGGGGTTCAGCCCCAGCATTTT.